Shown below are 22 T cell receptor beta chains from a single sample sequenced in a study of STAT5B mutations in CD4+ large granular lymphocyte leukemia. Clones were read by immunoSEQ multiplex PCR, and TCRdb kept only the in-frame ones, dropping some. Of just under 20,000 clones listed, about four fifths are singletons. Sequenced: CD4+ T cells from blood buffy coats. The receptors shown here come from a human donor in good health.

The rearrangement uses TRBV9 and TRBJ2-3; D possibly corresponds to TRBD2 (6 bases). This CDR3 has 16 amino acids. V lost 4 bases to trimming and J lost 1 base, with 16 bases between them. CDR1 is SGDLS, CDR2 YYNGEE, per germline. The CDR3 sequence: CASSLSGSFRTDTQYF. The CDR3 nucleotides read TGTGCCAGCAGCCTCAGCGGGTCTTTTCGCACAGATACGCAGTATTTT.

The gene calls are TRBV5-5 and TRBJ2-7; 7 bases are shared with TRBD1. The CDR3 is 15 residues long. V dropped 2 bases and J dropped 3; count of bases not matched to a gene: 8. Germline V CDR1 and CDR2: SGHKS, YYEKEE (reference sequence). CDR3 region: CASSFYRQGFYEQYF. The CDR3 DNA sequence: TGTGCCAGCAGCTTCTATAGACAGGGCTTCTACGAGCAGTACTTC. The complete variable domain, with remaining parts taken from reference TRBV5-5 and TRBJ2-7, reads DAGVTQSPTHLIKTRGQQVTLRCSPISGHKSVSWYQQVLGQGPQFIFQYYEKEERGRGNFPDRFSARQFPNYSSELNVNALLLGDSALYLCASSFYRQGFYEQYFGPGTRLTVT.

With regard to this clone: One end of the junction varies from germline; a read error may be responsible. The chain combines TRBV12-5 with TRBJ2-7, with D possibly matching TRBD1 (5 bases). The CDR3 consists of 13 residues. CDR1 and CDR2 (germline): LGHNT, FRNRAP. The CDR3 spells CDNETVTYYEQYF. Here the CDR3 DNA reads TGCGACAATGAGACAGTTACCTACTACGAGCAGTACTTC.

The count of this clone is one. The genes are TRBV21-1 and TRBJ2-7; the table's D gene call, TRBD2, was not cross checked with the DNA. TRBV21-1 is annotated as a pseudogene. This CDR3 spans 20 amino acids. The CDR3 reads CASSKVGLAGACRQSYEQYF. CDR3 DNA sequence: TGTGCCAGCAGCAAAGTGGGACTAGCGGGAGCCTGCCGTCAGTCCTACGAGCAGTACTTC.

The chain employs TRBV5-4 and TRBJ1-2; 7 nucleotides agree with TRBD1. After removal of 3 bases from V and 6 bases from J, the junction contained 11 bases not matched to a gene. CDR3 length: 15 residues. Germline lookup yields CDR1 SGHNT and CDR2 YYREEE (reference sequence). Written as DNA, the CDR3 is TGTGCCAGCAGCTCCGCTAAGGGGGCGCGGGATGGCTACACCTTC. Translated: CASSSAKGARDGYTF.

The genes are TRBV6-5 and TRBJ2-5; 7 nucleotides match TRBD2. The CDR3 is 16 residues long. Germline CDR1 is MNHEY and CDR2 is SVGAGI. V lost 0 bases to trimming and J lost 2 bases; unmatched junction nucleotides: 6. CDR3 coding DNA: TGTGCCAGCAGTTACTCGAGGCAGGGACTACAAGAGACCCAGTACTTC. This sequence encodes CASSYSRQGLQETQYF.

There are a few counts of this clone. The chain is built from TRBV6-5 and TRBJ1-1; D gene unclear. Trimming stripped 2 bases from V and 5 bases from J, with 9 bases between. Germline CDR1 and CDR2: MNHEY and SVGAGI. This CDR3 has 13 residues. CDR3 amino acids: CASSYGEMTEAFF. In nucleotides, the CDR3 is TGTGCCAGCAGTTACGGGGAGATGACTGAAGCTTTCTTT.

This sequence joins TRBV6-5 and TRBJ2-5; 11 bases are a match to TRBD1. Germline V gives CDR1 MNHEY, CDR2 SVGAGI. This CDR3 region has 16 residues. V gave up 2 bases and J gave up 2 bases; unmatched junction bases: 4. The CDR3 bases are TGTGCCAGCAGTTACACAGGGACAGGGGGGCAAGAGACCCAGTACTTC. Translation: CASSYTGTGGQETQYF.

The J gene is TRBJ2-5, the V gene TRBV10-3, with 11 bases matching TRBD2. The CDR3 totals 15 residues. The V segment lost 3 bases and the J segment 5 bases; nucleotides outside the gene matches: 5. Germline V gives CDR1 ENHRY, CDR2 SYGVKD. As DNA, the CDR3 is TGTGCCATCAGTGATAGCGGGAGGGCCGCGGAGACCCAGTACTTC. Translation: CAISDSGRAAETQYF.

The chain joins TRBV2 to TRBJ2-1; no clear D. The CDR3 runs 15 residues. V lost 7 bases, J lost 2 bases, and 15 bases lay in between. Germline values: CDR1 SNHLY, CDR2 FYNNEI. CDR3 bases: TGTGCCAGCACCGGAATTGAAGTAACCTACAATGAGCAGTTCTTC. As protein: CASTGIEVTYNEQFF.

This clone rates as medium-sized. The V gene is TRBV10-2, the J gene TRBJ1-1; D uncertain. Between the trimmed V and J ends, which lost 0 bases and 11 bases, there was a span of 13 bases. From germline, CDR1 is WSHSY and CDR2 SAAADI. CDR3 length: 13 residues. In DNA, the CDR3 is TGCGCCAGCAGTGAGTCTGGGAGGCGGTGGGCTTTCTTT. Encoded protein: CASSESGRRWAFF.

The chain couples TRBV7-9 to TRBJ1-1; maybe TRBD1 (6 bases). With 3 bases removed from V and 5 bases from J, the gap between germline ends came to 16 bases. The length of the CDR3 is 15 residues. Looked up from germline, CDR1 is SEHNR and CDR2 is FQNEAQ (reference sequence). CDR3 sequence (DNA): TGTGCCAGCAGCTTCATACAGGGAGTAGGAACTGAAGCTTTCTTT. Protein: CASSFIQGVGTEAFF.

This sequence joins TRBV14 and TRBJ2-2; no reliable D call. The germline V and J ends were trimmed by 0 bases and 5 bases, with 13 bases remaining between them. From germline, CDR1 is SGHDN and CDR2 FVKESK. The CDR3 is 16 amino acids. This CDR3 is CASSQDLGIRTGELFF. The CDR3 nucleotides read TGTGCCAGCAGCCAAGATTTGGGCATTCGAACCGGGGAGCTGTTTTTT.

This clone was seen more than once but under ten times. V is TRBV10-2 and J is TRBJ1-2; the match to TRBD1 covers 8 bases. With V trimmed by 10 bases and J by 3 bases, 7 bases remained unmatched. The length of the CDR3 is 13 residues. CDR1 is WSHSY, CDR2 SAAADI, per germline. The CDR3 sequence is CATGQGSYYGYTF. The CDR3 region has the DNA TGCGCCACCGGACAGGGTTCGTACTATGGCTACACCTTC.

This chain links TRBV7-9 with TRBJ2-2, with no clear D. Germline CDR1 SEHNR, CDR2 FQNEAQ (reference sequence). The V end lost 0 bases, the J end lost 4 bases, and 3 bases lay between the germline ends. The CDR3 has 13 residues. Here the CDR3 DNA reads TGTGCCAGCAGCTTAGCTGCCACCGGGGAGCTGTTTTTT. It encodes CASSLAATGELFF.

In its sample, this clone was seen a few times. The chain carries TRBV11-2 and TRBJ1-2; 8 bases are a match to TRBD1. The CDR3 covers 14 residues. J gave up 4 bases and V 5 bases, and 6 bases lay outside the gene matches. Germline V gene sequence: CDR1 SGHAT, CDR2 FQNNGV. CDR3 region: CASSIRQGSYGYTF. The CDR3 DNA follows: TGTGCCAGCAGCATCCGACAGGGGAGCTATGGCTACACCTTC.

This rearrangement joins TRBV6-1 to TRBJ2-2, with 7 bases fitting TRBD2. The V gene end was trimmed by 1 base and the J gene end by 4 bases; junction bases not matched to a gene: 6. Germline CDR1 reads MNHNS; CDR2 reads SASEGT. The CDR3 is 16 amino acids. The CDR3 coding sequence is TGTGCCAGCAGTGAAGTTGCGGGAGTTCGCACCGGGGAGCTGTTTTTT. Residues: CASSEVAGVRTGELFF.

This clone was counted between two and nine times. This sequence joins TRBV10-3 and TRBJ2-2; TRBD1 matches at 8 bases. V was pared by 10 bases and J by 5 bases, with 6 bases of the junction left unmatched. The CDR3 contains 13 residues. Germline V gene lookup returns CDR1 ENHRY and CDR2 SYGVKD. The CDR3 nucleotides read TGTGCCAGCGGACAGGGATTAACCGGGGAGCTGTTTTTT. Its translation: CASGQGLTGELFF.

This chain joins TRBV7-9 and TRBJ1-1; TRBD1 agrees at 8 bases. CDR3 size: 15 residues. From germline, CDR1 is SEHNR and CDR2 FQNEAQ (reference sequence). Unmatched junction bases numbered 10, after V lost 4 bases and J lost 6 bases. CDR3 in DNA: TGTGCCAGCAGCTCCAACGGACAGGGCTACGCTGAAGCTTTCTTT. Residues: CASSSNGQGYAEAFF.

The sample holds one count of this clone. The CDR3 here is CASSTVTITMPGQGGTDTQYF. In DNA form, the CDR3 reads TGTGCCAGCAGCACAGTCACCATAACCATGCCGGGACAGGGAGGCACAGATACGCAGTATTTT. The rearrangement joins TRBV21-1 to TRBJ2-3; the table's D gene call, TRBD1, was not cross checked with the DNA. TRBV21-1 is a pseudogene. The CDR3 runs 21 residues.

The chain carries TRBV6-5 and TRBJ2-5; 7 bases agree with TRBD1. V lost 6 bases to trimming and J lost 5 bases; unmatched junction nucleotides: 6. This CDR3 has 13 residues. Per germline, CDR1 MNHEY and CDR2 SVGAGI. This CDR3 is CASRPTGAETQYF. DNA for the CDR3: TGTGCCAGCAGACCCACAGGGGCGGAGACCCAGTACTTC.

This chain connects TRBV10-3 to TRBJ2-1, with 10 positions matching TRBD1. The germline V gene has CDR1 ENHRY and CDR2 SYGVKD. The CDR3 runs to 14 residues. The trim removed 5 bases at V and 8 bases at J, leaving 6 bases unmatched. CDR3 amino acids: CAISLSDRGYEQFF. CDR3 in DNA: TGTGCCATCAGTCTCTCGGACAGGGGGTATGAGCAGTTCTTC.